This TCR beta chain was sequenced for a study of cytomegalovirus exposure and HLA in healthy donors. In the case of this clone: Its target is unknown.

Study-level findings and limits: Previously analyzed data showed that most TCR beta V segments were productive at a frequency of about 87% or about 30%. An analysis that was carried out later associated some 17,000 TCR beta sequences with HLA alleles at 0.05 false discovery rate. The sole available immune exposure information was CMV serostatus. The listing of roughly 160 TCR beta chains classed them as cytomegalovirus-associated.

V gave up 5 bases and J gave up 6 bases; unmatched junction bases: 7. This CDR3 comprises 16 residues. Germline V gives CDR1 LNHNV, CDR2 YYDKDF (reference sequence). Vbeta (60) and Jbeta (13) primers were used in the PCR. Clones were sequenced by immunoSEQ multiplex PCR, and TCRdb holds only the in-frame ones, with some missing. This repertoire shows 150,000 to 200,000 clones, approximately 82% found once; its top ten account for 2% to 2.5%. This TCR came from a woman younger than 45 in good health and CMV-seronegative. The sample consisted of PBMCs. The J gene is TRBJ1-4, the V gene TRBV15, with 12 bases identical to TRBD1. The CDR3 DNA is TGTGCCACCAGCGGGGACAGGGGGCTCTTAGATGAAAAACTGTTTTTT. It specifies CATSGDRGLLDEKLFF.